One and the same sample provided the 30 T cell receptor beta chains below, sequenced in a study of early T cells in non-severe SARS-CoV-2 infection. TCRdb reprocessed the 5' RACE reads via MiXCR and lists one record per CDR3 protein. The data show 50,000 to 60,000 distinct CDR3 sequences, 5% to 7.5% seen once. Sample: whole blood, taken at baseline. These receptors originate from an adult who was a healthcare worker with PCR-confirmed SARS-CoV-2 infection or an uninfected control (not recorded which).

This clonotype was seen repeatedly, ten times or more. The chain uses TRBV7-2 and TRBJ2-3, with 9 positions matching TRBD2. The CDR3 loop spans 17 amino acids. V dropped 1 base and J dropped 5; count of bases not matched to a gene: 10. Germline-derived CDR1 and CDR2 are SGHTA and FQGNSA. The CDR3 DNA reads as TGTGCCAGCAGCTTAGAAGGGTGGCGGGGGGGCGGAGATACGCAGTATTTT. Its translation: CASSLEGWRGGGDTQYF.

The rearrangement joins TRBV28 to TRBJ1-5; no firm D call. Germline V lookup: CDR1 MDHEN, CDR2 SYDVKM. The germline V and J ends were trimmed by 3 bases and 6 bases, with 12 bases remaining between them. This CDR3 is built from 14 residues. The CDR3 here is CASSLLREGQPQHF. CDR3 nucleotide sequence: TGTGCCAGCAGTTTGCTGAGGGAAGGTCAGCCCCAGCATTTT.

There are many counts of this clonotype. V is TRBV12-3 or TRBV12-4 and J is TRBJ1-2, with D possibly being TRBD1 (6 bases). CDR3 length: 14 residues. V dropped 6 bases and J dropped 0 bases, with 11 bases sitting between them. This CDR3 is CASSQQGSNYGYTF. CDR3 DNA sequence: TGTGCCAGCAGCCAACAGGGCTCTAACTATGGCTACACCTTC.

This clonotype showed up many times. CDR3 amino acids: CSASTGTTEAFF. CDR3 DNA: TGCAGTGCTAGTACAGGGACAACTGAAGCTTTCTTT. The rearrangement links TRBV20-1 to TRBJ1-1; D is perhaps TRBD1 (6 bases). Germline CDR1 DFQATT, CDR2 SNEGSKA (reference sequence). The CDR3 covers 12 residues. The ends were cut back, 3 bases at V and 5 bases at J, with 10 bases in the middle.

This clonotype was recorded at least ten times. The rearrangement links TRBV4-1 to TRBJ1-2; no definite D call. This CDR3 is built from 12 residues. Trimming pared 0 bases from V and 14 bases from J, leaving 13 bases between. CDR1 is MGHRA, CDR2 YSYEKL, per germline. CDR3 region: CASSQDRAGYTF. In nucleotides, the CDR3 is TGCGCCAGCAGCCAAGATAGGGCTGGATATACCTTC.

This clonotype was observed a few times. The V and J genes are TRBV5-1 and TRBJ2-3; no definite D call. The CDR3 loop spans 13 amino acids. Per the germline V gene, CDR1 is SGHRS and CDR2 is YFSETQ. The V end was cut by 2 bases, the J end by 4 bases, with 8 bases between. CDR3 residues: CASSFLAADTQYF. CDR3 nucleotide sequence: TGCGCCAGCAGCTTCCTCGCCGCAGATACGCAGTATTTT.

This clonotype has more than one count but fewer than ten. This chain uses TRBV7-8 with TRBJ2-2; D remains unclear. Per germline, CDR1 SGHVS and CDR2 FQNEAQ. The CDR3 is 11 residues long. V lost 1 base and J lost 8, with 2 bases in between. In DNA, the CDR3 is TGTGCCAGCAGCTTAGTTGGGGAGCTGTTTTTT. As protein: CASSLVGELFF.

This clonotype was observed many times. V and J are TRBV7-8 and TRBJ2-5; D ambiguous. Germline CDR1 is SGHVS and CDR2 is FQNEAQ. The CDR3 spans 15 residues. V was pared by 1 base and J by 3 bases, with 12 bases between. The CDR3 DNA sequence: TGTGCCAGCAGCTTAGATATGTCTGCAGAAGAGACCCAGTACTTC. Translated: CASSLDMSAEETQYF.

This clonotype was observed a handful of times. The J gene is TRBJ2-5, the V gene TRBV14; D may be TRBD2 (5 bases). Trimming left V 1 base short and J 4 bases short, with 16 bases between. The CDR3 extends over 16 amino acids. CDR1 is SGHDN and CDR2 is FVKESK in the germline V gene. The CDR3 protein is CASSQVTGKISETQYF. In DNA, the CDR3 is TGTGCCAGCAGCCAAGTTACGGGGAAGATCTCAGAGACCCAGTACTTC.

This clonotype was observed at least ten times. The rearrangement joins TRBV19 to TRBJ2-2; tentatively, D is TRBD1 (6 bases). There are 14 residues in the CDR3. With 6 bases removed from V and 4 bases from J, the gap between germline ends came to 12 bases. Germline V gene sequence: CDR1 LNHDA, CDR2 SQIVND (reference sequence). CDR3 bases: TGTGCCAGTAGACGACAGGTCCGCACCGGGGAGCTGTTTTTT. As protein: CASRRQVRTGELFF.

This clonotype was seen more than once but under ten times. The chain employs TRBV28 and TRBJ1-2; TRBD1 might be the D (5 bases). This CDR3 contains 13 residues. Germline CDR1 and CDR2: MDHEN and SYDVKM. With 3 bases removed from V and 7 bases from J, the gap between germline ends came to 12 bases. CDR3 sequence: CASSFPRVRGYTF. The CDR3, as DNA: TGTGCCAGCAGTTTCCCCAGGGTCCGTGGCTACACCTTC.

The chain links TRBV9 to TRBJ2-5; D remains unclear. Germline V gene data show CDR1 as SGDLS and CDR2 as YYNGEE. The CDR3 runs to 14 residues. V lost 0 bases, J lost 7 bases, and 13 bases lay in between. In nucleotides, the CDR3 is TGTGCCAGCAGCGTAGCTACGTTTCTGGGGACCCAGTACTTC. Its protein is CASSVATFLGTQYF.

The chain carries TRBV11-2 and TRBJ2-2, with 8 bases lining up with TRBD2. V was clipped by 0 bases and J by 6 bases; unmatched bases: 0. The germline V gene has CDR1 SGHAT and CDR2 FQNNGV. The CDR3 spans 14 residues. CDR3 residues: CASSLEAGAGELFF. CDR3 in DNA: TGTGCCAGCAGCTTAGAAGCGGGGGCCGGGGAGCTGTTTTTT.

This clonotype appeared many times. The rearrangement uses TRBV18 and TRBJ1-5, with D possibly TRBD1 on 5 matching bases. The V and J ends lost 3 bases and 2 bases respectively, with 8 bases between them. In germline, CDR1 is KGHSH, CDR2 LQKENI. This CDR3 contains 14 residues. In DNA, the CDR3 is TGTGCCAGCTCACCGGGGGACGGCAATCAGCCCCAGCATTTT. Amino acids: CASSPGDGNQPQHF.

This chain connects TRBV27 to TRBJ1-2, with 7 bases aligning to TRBD1. V lost 4 bases and J lost 4; bases outside the gene matches: 3. The CDR3 extends over 13 amino acids. CDR1 and CDR2 (germline): MNHEY, SMNVEV (reference sequence). CDR3: CASSSTGAYGYTF. The CDR3, as DNA: TGTGCCAGCAGTTCCACAGGGGCCTATGGCTACACCTTC.

In its sample, this clonotype was seen many times. The chain recombines TRBV4-2 with TRBJ2-1, with D possibly called TRBD1 or TRBD2 (6 bases each). With 1 base removed from V and 2 bases from J, the gap between germline ends came to 12 bases. The CDR3 consists of 16 residues. Germline loops: CDR1 LGHNA, CDR2 YNFKEQ. CDR3 in DNA: TGTGCCAGCAGCCAAGGTATAGGGGGGACCTACAATGAGCAGTTCTTC. It codes for CASSQGIGGTYNEQFF.

This clonotype was observed many times. The chain recombines TRBV12-3 or TRBV12-4 with TRBJ2-7; D is uncertain. The CDR3 totals 12 residues. V was pared by 3 bases and J by 5 bases, with 8 bases between. The CDR3 loop reads CASSLTVHEQYF. The CDR3 DNA follows: TGTGCCAGCAGTTTGACGGTCCACGAGCAGTACTTC.

The chain joins TRBV12-3 or TRBV12-4 to TRBJ2-3, with D tentatively TRBD2 (6 bases). V lost 7 bases to trimming and J lost 2 bases, with 19 bases between them. The CDR3 extends over 16 amino acids. CDR3 sequence: CASILETWGVTDTQYF. The CDR3 coding sequence is TGTGCCAGCATTCTAGAGACCTGGGGGGTCACAGATACGCAGTATTTT.

V usage is TRBV11-2 and J usage is TRBJ2-5, with 7 bases aligning to TRBD2. Trimming took 3 bases from V and 3 from J; bases not matched to a gene: 13. Germline CDR1 reads SGHAT; CDR2 reads FQNNGV. The length of the CDR3 is 17 residues. As DNA, the CDR3 is TGTGCCAGCAGCTTCCCGCTGGGGGACTACGGTAAAGAGACCCAGTACTTC. As protein: CASSFPLGDYGKETQYF.

This clonotype was observed many times. The rearrangement joins TRBV18 to TRBJ2-3, with unresolved D. Per germline, CDR1 KGHSH and CDR2 LQKENI. The V end lost 2 bases, the J end lost 0 bases, and 6 bases lay between the germline ends. CDR3 length: 14 residues. The CDR3 sequence is CASSPDQSTDTQYF. The CDR3 DNA reads TGTGCCAGCTCACCAGACCAAAGCACAGATACGCAGTATTTT.

This clonotype showed up just a few times. J is TRBJ2-3 and V is TRBV5-1, with a tentative D call TRBD2 (5 bases). Trimming removed 4 bases at V and 4 bases at J, with 13 bases between. The CDR3 loop spans 14 amino acids. Looked up from germline, CDR1 is SGHRS and CDR2 is YFSETQ. CDR3 bases: TGCGCCAGCAGCCGAGGGCCCGCCCCAGATACGCAGTATTTT. This gives the protein CASSRGPAPDTQYF.

This clonotype was observed many times. The CDR3 DNA sequence: TGTGCCAGCAGTTCCCCCACCCGGGCGGGGGTATACACAGATACGCAGTATTTT. Translation gives CASSSPTRAGVYTDTQYF. The chain carries TRBV28 and TRBJ2-3, with 7 bases fitting TRBD2. V shed 4 bases and J 2 bases; nucleotides not matched to a gene: 15. The CDR3 covers 18 residues. Germline assignment: CDR1 MDHEN and CDR2 SYDVKM.

This clonotype was seen many times. The rearrangement uses TRBV7-2 and TRBJ1-1, with D perhaps matching TRBD1 (6 bases). The CDR3 runs 15 residues. Germline V CDR1 and CDR2: SGHTA, FQGNSA. Deletions cut 1 base from V and 7 bases from J, with 16 bases between. CDR3 residues: CASSLEGRGISEAFF. For the CDR3, the DNA is TGTGCCAGCAGCTTAGAGGGCAGGGGTATCAGTGAAGCTTTCTTT.

This chain connects TRBV20-1 to TRBJ2-1; 9 bases fit TRBD2. Trimming cost V 2 bases and J 2 bases; bases outside gene matches: 7. Germline loops: CDR1 DFQATT, CDR2 SNEGSKA (reference sequence). The length of the CDR3 is 16 residues. CDR3 amino acids: CSARLGSSGAYNEQFF. CDR3 nucleotide sequence: TGCAGTGCTAGATTAGGGTCTAGCGGGGCCTACAATGAGCAGTTCTTC.

This clonotype has ten or more counts. The chain links TRBV19 to TRBJ2-3, with a tentative D call TRBD1 (5 bases). The germline CDR1 and CDR2 sequences are LNHDA and SQIVND (reference sequence). With 6 bases removed from V and 1 base from J, the gap between germline ends came to 11 bases. The CDR3 runs 14 residues. DNA of the CDR3: TGTGCCAGTAGCGACAGAGGACGCACAGATACGCAGTATTTT. It is translated as CASSDRGRTDTQYF.

The V gene is TRBV5-6, the J gene TRBJ2-7; 7 bases map to TRBD2. Trimming removed 0 bases from V and 2 bases from J; junction bases left unmatched: 2. This CDR3 is built from 14 residues. Germline V lookup: CDR1 SGHDT, CDR2 YYEEEE. The CDR3 sequence: CASSLASGAYEQYF. For the CDR3, the DNA is TGTGCCAGCAGCTTGGCTAGCGGTGCCTACGAGCAGTACTTC.

The rearrangement joins TRBV7-9 to TRBJ2-2; tentatively, D is TRBD1 (5 bases). This CDR3 contains 15 residues. V shed 2 bases and J shed 3 bases, with 10 bases lying between them. CDR1 is SEHNR and CDR2 is FQNEAQ in the germline V gene (reference sequence). The DNA of the CDR3 is TGTGCCAGCAGCTTATCTGGGGCGGACACCGGGGAGCTGTTTTTT. The encoded protein is CASSLSGADTGELFF.

The chain has TRBV7-9 and TRBJ2-4, with D possibly TRBD1 on 6 matching bases. The CDR3 has 16 amino acids. V lost 1 base and J 0 bases, leaving 10 bases between the germline ends. The germline gives CDR1 SEHNR, CDR2 FQNEAQ (reference sequence). The DNA of the CDR3 is TGTGCCAGCAGCTTAGGGGCAGGGGTAGCCAAAAACATTCAGTACTTC. It translates to CASSLGAGVAKNIQYF.

This clonotype was observed many times. The chain is built from TRBV12-3 or TRBV12-4 and TRBJ2-5; TRBD1 matches at 10 bases. This CDR3 is built from 14 residues. V gave up 6 bases and J gave up 10 bases; unmatched junction bases: 11. The CDR3, as DNA: TGTGCCAGCAGCCCCCGACAGGGGGCAGGGAGCCAGTACTTC. Translating gives CASSPRQGAGSQYF.

This clonotype was counted a few times. The rearrangement links TRBV28 to TRBJ2-7; D is perhaps TRBD1 (5 bases). The CDR3 totals 14 residues. CDR1 is MDHEN and CDR2 is SYDVKM in the germline V gene. V was trimmed by 10 bases and J by 2 bases, leaving 18 bases between them. CDR3 bases: TGTGCCACCAACCCACTGGGGCTCGCCTACGAGCAGTACTTC. Amino acids: CATNPLGLAYEQYF.